Listed here is a single T cell receptor (beta chain). Profiled with immunoSEQ multiplex PCR; TCRdb holds only in-frame clones, not every one. This table has almost 200,000 clones, over 80% appearing once. V gave up 0 bases and J gave up 3 bases, with 8 bases separating them. The CDR3 spans 14 residues. The germline V gene has CDR1 SGHVS and CDR2 FQNEAQ. These data come from a study of blood T cell repertoires in COVID-19. The material sequenced was peripheral blood. V gene TRBV7-8 combines with J gene TRBJ1-1; tentative D call: TRBD1 (5 bases). The sequence was collected from a man aged 55 to 69 with COVID-19, enrolled during active disease. CDR3 in amino acids: CASSLATDHTEAFF. DNA of the CDR3: TGTGCCAGCAGCTTAGCGACAGACCACACTGAAGCTTTCTTT.